These 21 T cell receptor beta chains came from one sample sequenced in a study of T cell responses to AZD1222 COVID-19 vaccine. The repertoire was sequenced with immunoSEQ multiplex PCR; TCRdb's copy has only in-frame clones and lacks some. The sample consists of about 180,000 clones, 85% to 95% of them appearing once. Source: peripheral blood, taken 28 days after the second dose of the MenACWY control vaccine. These receptors originate from an adult who received the MenACWY meningococcal vaccine as a control.

The rearrangement joins TRBV21-1 to TRBJ1-5. TRBV21-1 is listed as a pseudogene. The CDR3 totals 22 residues. The CDR3: CASSKVGVWKGCLGVANQPQHF. The CDR3 region has the DNA TGTGCCAGCAGCAAAGTCGGGGTGTGGAAGGGGTGCCTAGGGGTTGCCAATCAGCCCCAGCATTTT.

This clone was observed once. This chain uses TRBV5-1 with TRBJ1-2; 7 nucleotides match TRBD1. Per the germline V gene, CDR1 is SGHRS and CDR2 is YFSETQ. The CDR3 loop spans 13 amino acids. V was clipped by 5 bases and J by 6 bases; unmatched bases: 7. The CDR3 here is CASRRDSSNGYTF. CDR3 sequence (DNA): TGCGCCAGCAGACGGGACAGTTCGAATGGCTACACCTTC.

The chain links TRBV9 to TRBJ1-3; D remains unclear. CDR3 length: 16 residues. The V end was cut by 4 bases, the J end by 4 bases, with 18 bases between. The germline V gene has CDR1 SGDLS and CDR2 YYNGEE. CDR3 region: CASSPGRGFEGNTIYF. The CDR3 DNA follows: TGTGCCAGCAGCCCGGGTCGGGGTTTTGAGGGAAACACCATATATTTT.

In this sample, this clone turned up once. The chain couples TRBV21-1 to TRBJ2-1; TRBD1, the D gene given by the table, was not confirmed from the DNA. TRBV21-1 is given as a pseudogene. The CDR3 has 16 residues. The CDR3 protein is CASSKGASCSYNEQFF. Here the CDR3 DNA reads TGTGCCAGCAGCAAAGGGGCCAGTTGCTCCTACAATGAGCAGTTCTTC.

This clone was detected once. CDR3 in amino acids: CASVETSGRDTQYF. The CDR3 DNA is TGCGCCAGCGTCGAGACTAGCGGGAGAGATACGCAGTATTTT. The rearrangement uses TRBV5-1 and TRBJ2-3; 12 bases agree with TRBD2. CDR1 is SGHRS and CDR2 is YFSETQ in the germline V gene. Trimming removed 7 bases from V and 5 bases from J; junction bases left unmatched: 5. The CDR3 sequence is 14 residues long.

To note about this clone: Sequence at one end of the junction differs from germline and may be a read error. The chain employs TRBV3-1 (or the pseudogene TRBV3-2) and TRBJ1-1; possibly TRBD1 for D (5 bases). Germline-derived CDR1 and CDR2 are LGHDT and YNNKEL (reference sequence). This CDR3 contains 11 residues. The CDR3 is CATAGGTEAFF. For the CDR3, the DNA is TGCGCCACGGCCGGGGGCACTGAAGCTTTCTTT.

J is TRBJ1-1 and V is TRBV5-1; no firm D call. Trimming pared 0 bases from V and 11 bases from J, leaving 11 bases between. CDR1 and CDR2 (germline): SGHRS, YFSETQ. The CDR3 sequence is 12 residues long. The DNA of the CDR3 is TGCGCCAGCAGCTTGGAGGCCGGGAGGGCTTTCTTT. The encoded protein is CASSLEAGRAFF.

This clone was found once. The CDR3 region has the DNA TGTGCCAGCGTGGGGCAGGGTAACTTTGTTGGCTACACCTTC. Protein product: CASVGQGNFVGYTF. V and J are TRBV19 and TRBJ1-2; D is possibly TRBD1 (5 bases). Germline CDR1 is LNHDA and CDR2 is SQIVND (reference sequence). The length of the CDR3 is 14 residues. V lost 9 bases and J lost 7, with 21 bases in between.

The chain uses TRBV11-2 and TRBJ2-7; no clear D. Germline V gene lookup returns CDR1 SGHAT and CDR2 FQNNGV. V lost 1 base to trimming and J lost 6 bases, with 4 bases between them. CDR3 length: 11 residues. CDR3 sequence reads: CASSLVSEQYF. The CDR3 nucleotides are TGTGCCAGCAGCTTAGTCAGCGAGCAGTACTTC.

The chain recombines TRBV4-2 with TRBJ1-2, with D tentatively TRBD1 (5 bases). The V end lost 1 base, the J end lost 1 base, and 13 bases lay between the germline ends. Germline values: CDR1 LGHNA, CDR2 YNFKEQ. This CDR3 is built from 16 residues. The CDR3 region has the DNA TGTGCCAGCAGCCAAGGGGACGGACCCTTTAACTATGGCTACACCTTC. It is translated as CASSQGDGPFNYGYTF.

The V and J genes are TRBV28 and TRBJ1-2; D call uncertain. V was trimmed by 6 bases and J by 5 bases, leaving 10 bases between them. This CDR3 is built from 12 residues. CDR1 and CDR2 from the germline V gene are MDHEN and SYDVKM. The CDR3 sequence is CASSPQAYGYTF. The CDR3 DNA reads as TGTGCCAGCAGCCCTCAGGCTTATGGCTACACCTTC.

V usage is TRBV6-4 and J usage is TRBJ2-3; no clear D. This CDR3 is built from 14 residues. Trimming took 2 bases from V and 2 from J, leaving 8 bases between them. The germline V gene encodes CDR1 MRHNA and CDR2 SNTAGT. CDR3 DNA sequence: TGTGCCAGCAGTGACAGATCCTTCACAGATACGCAGTATTTT. Amino acid sequence: CASSDRSFTDTQYF.

The chain combines TRBV7-2 with TRBJ1-6; a possible D gene is TRBD1 (5 bases). CDR3 length: 14 residues. V was shortened by 3 bases and J by 4 bases, with 7 bases between the two germline ends. CDR1 and CDR2 (germline): SGHTA, FQGNSA. The CDR3 protein is CASSLTAYNSPLHF. As DNA, the CDR3 is TGTGCCAGCAGCTTGACAGCTTATAATTCACCCCTCCACTTT.

The gene calls are TRBV19 and TRBJ1-2; TRBD1 is a possible D gene (6 bases). Deletions cut 5 bases from V and 8 bases from J, with 27 bases between. The CDR3 is 17 amino acids. Germline values: CDR1 LNHDA, CDR2 SQIVND (reference sequence). The CDR3 region is CASSDMTGSPYSGGYTF. CDR3 sequence (DNA): TGTGCCAGTAGTGACATGACAGGTAGTCCCTATTCTGGGGGCTACACCTTC. Filled out from reference TRBV19 and TRBJ1-2, the complete variable domain reads DGGITQSPKYLFRKEGQNVTLSCEQNLNHDAMYWYRQDPGQGLRLIYYSQIVNDFQKGDIAEGYSVSREKKESFPLTVTSAQKNPTAFYLCASSDMTGSPYSGGYTFGSGTRLTVV.

The J gene is TRBJ2-1, the V gene TRBV19, with 7 bases matching TRBD1. The CDR3 is made up of 13 amino acids. Germline V gene sequence: CDR1 LNHDA, CDR2 SQIVND (reference sequence). CDR3 sequence: CASRDSSYNEQFF. For the CDR3, the DNA is TGTGCTTCCCGGGACAGTTCCTACAATGAGCAGTTCTTC.

The chain combines TRBV6-5 with TRBJ1-6; 7 bases align to TRBD1. Trimming cost V 7 bases and J 8 bases; bases outside gene matches: 11. CDR1 is MNHEY and CDR2 is SVGAGI in the germline V gene. CDR3 size: 15 residues. The CDR3 DNA reads as TGTGCCAGCATTAGAACGACAGGGTTGGATTCACCCCTCCACTTT. It codes for CASIRTTGLDSPLHF.

J is TRBJ2-1 and V is TRBV7-2; D call uncertain. Germline loops: CDR1 SGHTA, CDR2 FQGNSA. This CDR3 contains 11 residues. Trimming shortened V by 4 bases and J by 7 bases, and 5 bases separated the two germline ends. CDR3 in DNA: TGTGCCAGCAGCTACTTTAATGAGCAGTTCTTC. Translating it yields CASSYFNEQFF.

This clone was counted a single time. This chain uses TRBV5-8 with TRBJ1-1, with D unresolved. The CDR3 contains 13 residues. Trimming removed 4 bases at V and 1 base at J, with 8 bases between. Germline-derived CDR1 and CDR2 are SGHTS and YDEGEE. The CDR3 sequence is CASSRKGNTEAFF. For the CDR3, the DNA is TGTGCCAGCAGCCGAAAGGGGAACACTGAAGCTTTCTTT.

The gene calls are TRBV30 and TRBJ1-6, with D unclear. Germline lookup yields CDR1 GTSNPN and CDR2 SVGIG (reference sequence). The CDR3 sequence is 15 residues long. Trimming took 1 base from V and 7 from J, leaving 14 bases between them. CDR3 bases: TGTGCCTGGAGTGCTCAGGCTTGGGGAAATTCACCCCTCCACTTT. This codes for CAWSAQAWGNSPLHF.

This chain links TRBV5-4 with TRBJ2-1; D might be TRBD2 (5 bases). The CDR3 is 15 residues long. Germline loops: CDR1 SGHNT, CDR2 YYREEE (reference sequence). Deletions cut 8 bases from V and 6 bases from J, with 21 bases between. The CDR3 DNA follows: TGTGCCAGTTGGGGAACACCCTCCACTAGCAATGAGCAGTTCTTC. Translated: CASWGTPSTSNEQFF.

This clone was seen just once. The J gene is TRBJ2-3, the V gene TRBV2, with TRBD2 as a possible D gene (5 bases). V gave up 3 bases and J gave up 2 bases, with 15 bases separating them. The CDR3 contains 16 residues. CDR1 is SNHLY and CDR2 is FYNNEI in the germline V gene. CDR3 coding DNA: TGTGCCAGCAGTGATATCGAGCGGCCACTCACAGATACGCAGTATTTT. It encodes CASSDIERPLTDTQYF. The variable domain in full, with the rest retrieved from reference TRBV2 and TRBJ2-3, is EPEVTQTPSHQVTQMGQEVILRCVPISNHLYFYWYRQILGQKVEFLVSFYNNEISEKSEIFDDQFSVERPDGSNFTLKIRSTKLEDSAMYFCASSDIERPLTDTQYFGPGTRLTVL.